This TCR beta chain came from a study of shared clonotypes between healthy human individuals. Study details: CD4 naive and memory got three plates each, CD8 naive two, CD8 memory one. Study-wide results and limits: The study found roughly 5.3% of naive CD4 clonotypes shared across four donors.

With regard to this clone: Its antigen is unknown.

Naive CD8 cells comprised CD45RO-negative, CCR7-positively selected cells, excluding terminally differentiated effector memory CD45RA+ cells. This CDR3 spans 14 amino acids. Germline V gene lookup returns CDR1 MNHEY and CDR2 SVGAGI. Trimming pared 5 bases from V and 0 bases from J, leaving 8 bases between. TCRdb keeps only in-frame clones here, not all; method: immunoSEQ multiplex PCR. The table lists about 2.2 million clones, just under 95% of them singletons. V gene TRBV6-5 combines with J gene TRBJ1-3; D is unclear. The receptor's source is a man younger than 35 in good health. Some clones in this sample may be carry-over from other donors' samples. Sequencing was done on a sample of naive CD8+ T cells from PBMCs. The chain's CDR3 is CASSMAVSGNTIYF. CDR3 nucleotides: TGTGCCAGCAGTATGGCAGTCTCTGGAAACACCATATATTTT.